Below, one TCR beta chain is given with its context. The sample holds many counts of this clonotype. Its specific antigen is unknown. The input lacks base qualities; no much larger clone sits a single base away. This specimen comes from a study of patients and donors after allogeneic stem cell transplantation (dated by TCRdb to the early 2020s). Library prep was done by RT-PCR. Sequencing instrument: NextSeq 550. In-frame beta chains were kept once TCRdb had trimmed the public reads at Q25 with fastp and called clones with MiXCR. Entries are consolidated by CDR3 protein sequence, retaining the most common genes and DNA. The sample profile shows tens of thousands of distinct CDR3 sequences; 4% to 5% of them were found once. Clones ranked in the top ten supply 2.6% of the sample. This TCR came from a human donor who was either an allogeneic HSCT recipient or a stem cell or donor lymphocyte infusion donor (not recorded which). It is not recorded whose cells these are; they may come from a transplant donor. Sample: blood, either unsorted or a sorted T cell fraction (not recorded which).

In nucleotide form, the sequence is TGCGCCAGCAGCTTGGTGGCTGCCGGCAGCGGGGAGCTGTTTTTT. Translation gives CASSLVAAGSGELFF. The sequence links TRBV5-1 to TRBJ2-2; no D gene is confidently identified. Spanning cysteine to phenylalanine, the CDR3 consists of 15 amino acids. The DNA shown is the 45-base CDR3, in frame from base 1. The V end loses 0 bases and the J end loses 7 bases, and a stretch of 13 bases separates them. According to the germline V gene, CDR1 reads SGHRS and CDR2 reads YFSETQ. Reference TRBV5-1 and TRBJ2-2 proteins supply the regions before and after the CDR3; the full variable domain is: KAGVTQTPRYLIKTRGQQVTLSCSPISGHRSVSWYQQTPGQGLQFLFEYFSETQRNKGNFPGRFSGRQFSNSRSEMNVSTLELGDSALYLCASSLVAAGSGELFFGEGSRLTVL.